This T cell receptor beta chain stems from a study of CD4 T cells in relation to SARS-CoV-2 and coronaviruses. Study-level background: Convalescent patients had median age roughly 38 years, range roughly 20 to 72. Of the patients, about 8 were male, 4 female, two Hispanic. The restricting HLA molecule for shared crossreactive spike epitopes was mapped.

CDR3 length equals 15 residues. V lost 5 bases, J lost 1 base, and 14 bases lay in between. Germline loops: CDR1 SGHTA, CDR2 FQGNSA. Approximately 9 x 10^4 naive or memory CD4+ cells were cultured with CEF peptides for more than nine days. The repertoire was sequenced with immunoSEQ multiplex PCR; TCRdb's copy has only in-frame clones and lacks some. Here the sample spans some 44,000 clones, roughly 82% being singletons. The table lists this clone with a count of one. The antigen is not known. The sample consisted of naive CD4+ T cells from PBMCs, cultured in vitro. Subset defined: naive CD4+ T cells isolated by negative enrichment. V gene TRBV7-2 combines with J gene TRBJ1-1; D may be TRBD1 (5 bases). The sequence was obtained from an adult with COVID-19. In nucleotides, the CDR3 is TGTGCCAGCAGCCCCGTTCGACAGCAGAACACTGAAGCTTTCTTT. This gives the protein CASSPVRQQNTEAFF. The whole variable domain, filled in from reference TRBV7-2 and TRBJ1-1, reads GAGVSQSPSNKVTEKGKDVELRCDPISGHTALYWYRQSLGQGLEFLIYFQGNSAPDKSGLPSDRFSAERTGGSVSTLTIQRTQQEDSAVYLCASSPVRQQNTEAFFGQGTRLTVV.